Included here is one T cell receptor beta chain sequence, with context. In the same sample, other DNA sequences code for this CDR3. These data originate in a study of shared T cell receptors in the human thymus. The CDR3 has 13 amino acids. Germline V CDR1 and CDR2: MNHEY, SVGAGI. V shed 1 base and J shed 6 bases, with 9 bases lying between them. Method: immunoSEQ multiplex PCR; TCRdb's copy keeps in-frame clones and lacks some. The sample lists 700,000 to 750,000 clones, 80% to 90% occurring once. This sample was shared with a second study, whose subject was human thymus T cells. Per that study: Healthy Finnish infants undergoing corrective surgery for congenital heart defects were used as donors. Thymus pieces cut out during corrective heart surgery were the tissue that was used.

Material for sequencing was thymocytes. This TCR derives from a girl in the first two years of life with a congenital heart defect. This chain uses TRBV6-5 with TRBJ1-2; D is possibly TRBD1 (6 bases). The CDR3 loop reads CASSYWGGDGYTF. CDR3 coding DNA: TGTGCCAGCAGTTACTGGGGGGGCGATGGCTACACCTTC.